This T cell receptor beta chain is from a study of shared clonotypes between healthy human individuals. Germline V lookup: CDR1 SEHNR, CDR2 FQNEAQ (reference sequence). This CDR3 has 12 residues. With 3 bases removed from V and 7 bases from J, the gap between germline ends came to 10 bases. Naive CD8 cells comprised CD45RO-negative, CCR7-positively selected cells, excluding terminally differentiated effector memory CD45RA+ cells. The data were produced by immunoSEQ multiplex PCR, yet TCRdb's version contains in-frame clones alone and is incomplete. The sample holds hundreds of thousands of clones, about 90% seen once.

The receptor comes from a man aged 25-40 years in good health. The rearrangement links TRBV7-9 to TRBJ2-7, with D perhaps matching TRBD1 (6 bases). Sequencing was carried out using naive CD8+ T cells sorted from blood. CDR3 amino acids: CASSLDSHEQYF. The DNA of the CDR3 is TGTGCCAGCAGCTTGGACAGTCATGAGCAGTACTTC.